This T cell receptor beta chain appears in the sequencing data of a study of CD8+ T cells in alopecia areata. The wider study: C3H/HeJ graft donors with spontaneous alopecia, aged about 6-12 months, supplied skin that was transplanted onto female C3H/HeJ mice aged roughly 7-10 weeks. Study results and limitations: It was less clear whether patients shared TCRs than it was in mice, possibly because of HLA. Alopecia totalis/universalis scalp especially showed more expanded CD8+ clones than normal scalp.

Pooled cutaneous lymph node cells were sorted using CD4, CD8alpha, NKG2D, NKG2ACE and other markers. After isolation, RNA underwent reverse transcription to generate cDNA as the sequencing template. The repertoire was sequenced with immunoSEQ multiplex PCR; TCRdb's copy has only in-frame clones and lacks some. Sampling found about 300,000 clones, none seen once. This clone came up many times. The antigen remains undetermined. Genes and germline are mouse. The read finishes 4 residues shy of the CDR3 end, and the germline J gene is used to complete it. This CDR3 is also generated by other DNA sequences in the sample. Germline V CDR1 and CDR2: MNHDT, YYDKIL. J was trimmed by 2 bases and V by 3 bases; bases with no gene match: 3. The CDR3 length is 14 residues.

Sequencing was performed on CD4+ T cells sorted from a lymph node. V usage is TRBV17 and J usage is TRBJ1-2, with 7 bases aligning to TRBD1. The TCR originated in a C3H/HeJ mouse with alopecia areata. For this mouse line, the MHC haplotype is H2-k. The CDR3 protein is CASSRTGSNSDYTF. The CDR3 DNA, read in part, is TGTGCTAGCAGTAGGACAGGGTCGAACTCC.